These 5 T cell receptor beta chains share one sample of origin, sequenced in a study of blood T cells in healthy people across ages. The authors ran a second PCR of 7 to 11 cycles using a sample-barcoded 5' primer and a J-beta primer mix. TCRdb reanalysed the 5' RACE reads using MiXCR and keeps one entry per CDR3 protein. The sample yields more than 800,000 distinct CDR3 sequences, about 28% seen once. Material: blood. The receptors stem from a woman older than 75 in good health.

To note about this clonotype: A read error is possible here, since a much larger clone lies one base away. The chain links TRBV25-1 to TRBJ1-2; D is ambiguous. Germline loops: CDR1 MGHDK, CDR2 SYGVNS. The germline V and J ends were trimmed by 6 bases and 8 bases, with 28 bases remaining between them. The CDR3 spans 17 residues. The CDR3 loop is CASRVGLGRAGYGGYTF. CDR3 coding DNA: TGTGCCAGCAGAGTAGGACTTGGCCGGGCCGGCTACGGAGGCTACACCTTC.

This clonotype turned up a few times. The genes are TRBV20-1 and TRBJ1-6, with D unclear. Germline-derived CDR1 and CDR2 are DFQATT and SNEGSKA (reference sequence). The CDR3 loop spans 13 amino acids. Trimming removed 4 bases at V and 14 bases at J, with 18 bases between. Here the CDR3 reads CSATDRISRALHF. CDR3 nucleotides: TGCAGTGCTACGGACCGTATATCCCGGGCCCTCCACTTT.

V gene TRBV24-1 combines with J gene TRBJ2-7, with a possible D match to TRBD1 (6 bases). V gave up 2 bases and J gave up 5 bases, with 9 bases separating them. Germline V gene sequence: CDR1 KGHDR, CDR2 SFDVKD. The CDR3 runs 13 residues. The CDR3 DNA is TGTGCCACCAGTGATTCAAACAGGGACGAGCAGTACTTC. This codes for CATSDSNRDEQYF.

There are a few counts of this clonotype. This chain uses TRBV15 with TRBJ1-5; D is unclear. The CDR3 extends over 12 amino acids. V dropped 3 bases and J dropped 6 bases, with 6 bases sitting between them. Germline CDR1 and CDR2: LNHNV and YYDKDF (reference sequence). As DNA, the CDR3 is TGTGCCACCAGCAGCGTAAGTCAGCCCCAGCATTTT. It specifies CATSSVSQPQHF.

On this clonotype itself: A much larger clone lies a single base off, so this may be a read error. This chain connects TRBV20-1 to TRBJ2-5; D gene unclear. The CDR3 is 10 amino acids. The V end was cut by 3 bases, the J end by 11 bases, with 10 bases between. Germline CDR1 and CDR2: DFQATT and SNEGSKA (reference sequence). The DNA of the CDR3 is TGCAGTGCTAGGATCAATGAGCAGTACTTC. Protein sequence: CSARINEQYF.